The next 29 T cell receptor beta chains were all read from a single sample in a study of Ad26.COV2.S vaccination and SARS-CoV-2 variants. Stated treatment: around 19 received Ad26.COV2.S at low or high dose, single or two shots; five or six received placebo; per-sample allocation not given. Each sample was drawn 63 days after the first injection (of vaccine or placebo). TCRdb keeps only in-frame clones here, not all; method: immunoSEQ multiplex PCR. Among about 420,000 clones, around 89% were seen once, and the ten largest hold less than 4%. Sequences were derived from peripheral blood, sampled in a trial of Ad26.COV2.S vaccine versus placebo. These receptors originate from a person aged 18 to 59 who received the Ad26.COV2.S COVID-19 vaccine or a placebo.

The chain has TRBV4-2 and TRBJ2-2, with TRBD2 as a possible D gene (6 bases). V lost 0 bases to trimming and J lost 4 bases, with 9 bases between them. Germline CDR1 and CDR2: LGHNA and YNFKEQ. The length of the CDR3 is 15 residues. CDR3 in DNA: TGTGCCAGCAGCCAAGAGGGCGGGGTCACCGGGGAGCTGTTTTTT. Translating gives CASSQEGGVTGELFF.

V usage is TRBV4-2 and J usage is TRBJ1-6; D uncertain. Germline CDR1 and CDR2: LGHNA and YNFKEQ. CDR3 length: 18 residues. V lost 0 bases and J lost 4, with 16 bases in between. The CDR3 reads CASSQDLDSGIYNSPLHF. Here the CDR3 DNA reads TGTGCCAGCAGCCAAGATCTTGATTCGGGAATTTATAATTCACCCCTCCACTTT.

This chain uses TRBV6-6 with TRBJ1-2, with D tentatively TRBD1 (6 bases). The CDR3 spans 15 residues. V was shortened by 1 base and J by 3 bases, with 12 bases between the two germline ends. Germline CDR1 MNHNY, CDR2 SVGAGI (reference sequence). The CDR3 DNA reads TGTGCCAGCAGTTACTTGGCAGGGGAGGACTATGGCTACACCTTC. Amino acid sequence: CASSYLAGEDYGYTF.

The chain joins TRBV27 to TRBJ2-5; 11 nucleotides line up with TRBD2. The CDR3 length is 13 residues. CDR1 is MNHEY and CDR2 is SMNVEV in the germline V gene (reference sequence). V trimming: 6 bases; J trimming: 5 bases; junction bases outside the gene matches: 2. CDR3 region: CASRGLAVETQYF. CDR3 nucleotides: TGTGCCAGCAGGGGACTAGCGGTGGAGACCCAGTACTTC.

The chain recombines TRBV12-3 or TRBV12-4 with TRBJ1-2, with D unresolved. Trimming shortened V by 3 bases and J by 4 bases, and 9 bases separated the two germline ends. This CDR3 has 13 residues. This CDR3 is CASSFGSIYGYTF. The DNA of the CDR3 is TGTGCCAGCAGTTTTGGGAGTATCTATGGCTACACCTTC.

The chain carries TRBV4-2 and TRBJ1-5, with TRBD1 as a possible D gene (5 bases). The CDR3 has 14 residues. Trimming took 1 base from V and 7 from J, leaving 11 bases between them. The germline V gene has CDR1 LGHNA and CDR2 YNFKEQ. Here the CDR3 DNA reads TGTGCCAGCAGCCAAGCAGGGAAGGGGCAGCCCCAGCATTTT. Protein product: CASSQAGKGQPQHF.

This chain joins TRBV6-5 and TRBJ2-2; possibly TRBD1 or TRBD2 for D (6 bases each). The CDR3 runs to 16 residues. The germline CDR1 and CDR2 sequences are MNHEY and SVGAGI. With 3 bases removed from V and 0 bases from J, the gap between germline ends came to 11 bases. CDR3 region: CASSYSGGPNTGELFF. The CDR3 nucleotides are TGTGCCAGCAGTTATTCCGGGGGCCCGAACACCGGGGAGCTGTTTTTT.

In nucleotides, the CDR3 is TGTGCCAGCAGCCTGATGGGACAGGTTTACTATGGCTACACCTTC. Its translation is CASSLMGQVYYGYTF. V gene TRBV11-2 combines with J gene TRBJ1-2, with TRBD1 matching 8 bases. Germline assignment: CDR1 SGHAT and CDR2 FQNNGV. Trimming took 5 bases from V and 3 from J; bases not matched to a gene: 8. The CDR3 is made up of 15 amino acids.

The genes are TRBV7-2 and TRBJ2-5, with D maybe TRBD2 (5 bases). V gave up 6 bases and J gave up 4 bases, with 15 bases separating them. Germline V gives CDR1 SGHTA, CDR2 FQGNSA. CDR3 size: 14 residues. CDR3: CASSWTGSLETQYF. In DNA, the CDR3 is TGTGCCAGCAGTTGGACGGGGAGTTTAGAGACCCAGTACTTC.

The rearrangement joins TRBV7-6 to TRBJ1-1; D not certain. Germline values: CDR1 SGHVS, CDR2 FNYEAQ. The CDR3 is 13 amino acids. Trimming took 8 bases from V and 2 from J, leaving 12 bases between them. The chain's CDR3 is CASRVAQNTEAFF. In nucleotides, the CDR3 is TGTGCCAGCCGGGTAGCGCAAAACACTGAAGCTTTCTTT.

This chain connects TRBV2 to TRBJ2-3; D might be TRBD1 or TRBD2, each matching 5 bases. CDR1 is SNHLY and CDR2 is FYNNEI in the germline V gene. V lost 4 bases and J lost 4, with 9 bases in between. This CDR3 has 13 residues. CDR3 DNA sequence: TGTGCCAGCAGTGTCAGGGAGTCAGATACGCAGTATTTT. This codes for CASSVRESDTQYF.

J is TRBJ2-7 and V is TRBV29-1; TRBD1 matches 7 bases. J gave up 7 bases and V 7 bases, and 16 bases lay outside the gene matches. CDR1 is SQVTM, CDR2 ANQGSEA, per germline. The CDR3 runs to 14 residues. The chain's CDR3 is CSGGNRDRAGEQYF. The DNA of the CDR3 is TGCAGCGGGGGGAATAGAGACAGGGCCGGAGAGCAGTACTTC.

Only a few counts were recorded for this clone. The chain joins TRBV5-4 to TRBJ2-7; either TRBD1 or TRBD2 may fit D (6 bases each). From germline, CDR1 is SGHNT and CDR2 YYREEE (reference sequence). This CDR3 comprises 13 residues. Trimming removed 3 bases at V and 7 bases at J, with 14 bases between. CDR3 protein: CASSSPGAYEQYF. The CDR3 bases are TGTGCCAGCAGCTCCCCGGGGGCGTATGAGCAGTACTTC.

This rearrangement joins TRBV29-1 to TRBJ2-7; 10 bases fit TRBD1. CDR3 size: 14 residues. Trimming removed 7 bases from V and 1 base from J; junction bases left unmatched: 7. Germline lookup yields CDR1 SQVTM and CDR2 ANQGSEA. This CDR3 is CSATRQGASYEQYF. The CDR3 nucleotides read TGCAGCGCTACCAGACAGGGGGCATCCTACGAGCAGTACTTC.

This clone was picked up one time. This sequence joins TRBV4-1 and TRBJ2-7; D is perhaps TRBD2 (6 bases). The CDR3 covers 15 residues. Germline CDR1 is MGHRA and CDR2 is YSYEKL. V was pared by 4 bases and J by 3 bases, with 16 bases between. Here the CDR3 reads CASSPVERAYYEQYF. The CDR3 nucleotides read TGCGCCAGCAGCCCTGTTGAGCGGGCATACTACGAGCAGTACTTC.

The chain combines TRBV7-6 with TRBJ2-3; tentatively, D is TRBD1 or TRBD2 (6 bases each). CDR1 is SGHVS and CDR2 is FNYEAQ in the germline V gene. This CDR3 contains 15 residues. V was shortened by 0 bases and J by 2 bases, with 9 bases between the two germline ends. CDR3 protein: CASSLAGGPTDTQYF. CDR3 DNA: TGTGCCAGCAGCTTAGCGGGGGGCCCCACAGATACGCAGTATTTT.

The chain is built from TRBV7-9 and TRBJ2-1, with TRBD2 as a possible D gene (5 bases). From germline, CDR1 is SEHNR and CDR2 FQNEAQ (reference sequence). The CDR3 length is 14 residues. V lost 1 base and J 2 bases, leaving 6 bases between the germline ends. This CDR3 reads CASSLVLAYNEQFF. In nucleotides, the CDR3 is TGTGCCAGCAGCTTAGTACTAGCCTACAATGAGCAGTTCTTC.

The chain has TRBV7-2 and TRBJ1-1, with D unresolved. Germline CDR1 reads SGHTA; CDR2 reads FQGNSA. The CDR3 extends over 13 amino acids. V shed 7 bases and J shed 7 bases, with 16 bases lying between them. Here the CDR3 DNA reads TGTGCCAGCAACCCACGAAGGGCGATTGAAGCTTTCTTT. The encoded protein is CASNPRRAIEAFF.

V and J are TRBV7-2 and TRBJ2-3; no reliable D call. Trimming left V 2 bases short and J 2 bases short, with 11 bases between. CDR3 length: 15 residues. CDR1 is SGHTA, CDR2 FQGNSA, per germline. CDR3 nucleotides: TGTGCCAGCAGCTTAATCTACCGCCCCACAGATACGCAGTATTTT. It is translated as CASSLIYRPTDTQYF. Using reference TRBV7-2 and TRBJ2-3 for the parts outside the CDR3, the full variable domain is GAGVSQSPSNKVTEKGKDVELRCDPISGHTALYWYRQSLGQGLEFLIYFQGNSAPDKSGLPSDRFSAERTGGSVSTLTIQRTQQEDSAVYLCASSLIYRPTDTQYFGPGTRLTVL.

This sequence joins TRBV19 and TRBJ2-3, with 8 bases matching TRBD2. This CDR3 is 14 amino acids long. The germline gives CDR1 LNHDA, CDR2 SQIVND (reference sequence). Unmatched junction bases numbered 6, after V lost 3 bases and J lost 7 bases. The CDR3 loop is CASSMTGGGNTQYF. In nucleotides, the CDR3 is TGTGCCAGTAGTATGACCGGGGGGGGGAATACGCAGTATTTT. Full variable domain (outside the CDR3, taken from reference TRBV19 and TRBJ2-3): DGGITQSPKYLFRKEGQNVTLSCEQNLNHDAMYWYRQDPGQGLRLIYYSQIVNDFQKGDIAEGYSVSREKKESFPLTVTSAQKNPTAFYLCASSMTGGGNTQYFGPGTRLTVL.

The CDR3 spells CASSYDGGTYNSPLHF. The CDR3 nucleotides read TGTGCCAGCAGTTACGACGGGGGGACCTATAATTCACCCCTCCACTTT. The chain recombines TRBV6-6 with TRBJ1-6; perhaps TRBD1 as D (5 bases). V was clipped by 2 bases and J by 2 bases, with 10 bases between them. Germline V gene data show CDR1 as MNHNY and CDR2 as SVGAGI (reference sequence). The CDR3 is 16 amino acids.

The chain uses TRBV15 and TRBJ2-1; TRBD1 aligns across 10 bases. Per the germline V gene, CDR1 is LNHNV and CDR2 is YYDKDF (reference sequence). V was clipped by 4 bases and J by 8 bases; unmatched bases: 8. The CDR3 contains 15 residues. CDR3 DNA: TGTGCCACCAGCATTAGACAGGGGGCATGGGATGAGCAGTTCTTC. Translation: CATSIRQGAWDEQFF. The full variable domain, its missing parts supplied by reference TRBV15 and TRBJ2-1, is DAMVIQNPRYQVTQFGKPVTLSCSQTLNHNVMYWYQQKSSQAPKLLFHYYDKDFNNEADTPDNFQSRRPNTSFCFLDIRSPGLGDTAMYLCATSIRQGAWDEQFFGPGTRLTVL.

The chain links TRBV4-2 to TRBJ1-1; no clear D gene. The CDR3 contains 12 residues. Germline CDR1 reads LGHNA; CDR2 reads YNFKEQ. Trimming removed 1 base at V and 5 bases at J, with 5 bases between. CDR3 coding DNA: TGTGCCAGCAGCCAAGGACCGACTGAAGCTTTCTTT. It codes for CASSQGPTEAFF.

This clone was seen just once. The chain uses TRBV25-1 and TRBJ2-5; 8 nucleotides line up with TRBD1. The CDR3 consists of 14 residues. Per germline, CDR1 MGHDK and CDR2 SYGVNS. Trimming at V came to 5 bases and at J to 1 base, leaving 3 bases not matched to a gene. The CDR3 region has the DNA TGTGCCAGCAGTCCAGGACAGGGCCAAGAGACCCAGTACTTC. Translation: CASSPGQGQETQYF.

This clone was counted a single time. The chain employs TRBV5-1 and TRBJ2-5; 11 positions match TRBD2. CDR3 length: 15 residues. The germline V gene encodes CDR1 SGHRS and CDR2 YFSETQ. Unmatched junction bases numbered 5, after V lost 5 bases and J lost 2 bases. The CDR3 sequence: CASRQLAGAQETQYF. CDR3 bases: TGCGCCAGCAGGCAACTAGCGGGGGCACAAGAGACCCAGTACTTC.

The chain joins TRBV3-1 (or the pseudogene TRBV3-2) to TRBJ2-6, with no clear D. This CDR3 is 15 amino acids long. V lost 4 bases, J lost 0 bases, and 7 bases lay in between. Germline CDR1 LGHDT, CDR2 YNNKEL (reference sequence). This chain's CDR3 is CASSLGSSGANVLTF. The DNA for the CDR3 is TGTGCCAGCAGCCTGGGTTCCTCTGGGGCCAACGTCCTGACTTTC.

The chain carries TRBV18 and TRBJ2-7; unclear D gene. The CDR3 loop spans 14 amino acids. Trimming took 1 base from V and 0 from J, leaving 7 bases between them. Germline V gives CDR1 KGHSH, CDR2 LQKENI. The CDR3 DNA sequence: TGTGCCAGCTCACCACGGACGGCCTCCTACGAGCAGTACTTC. It yields the protein CASSPRTASYEQYF.

The chain is built from TRBV6-5 and TRBJ1-1; D is perhaps TRBD1 (5 bases). This CDR3 is built from 14 residues. CDR1 is MNHEY, CDR2 SVGAGI, per germline. V dropped 3 bases and J dropped 3 bases, with 11 bases sitting between them. The CDR3 loop reads CASSYEGLYTEAFF. The CDR3 DNA reads TGTGCCAGCAGTTATGAGGGACTATACACTGAAGCTTTCTTT.

The J gene is TRBJ2-3, the V gene TRBV5-1; TRBD2 is a possible D gene (6 bases). Germline V CDR1 and CDR2: SGHRS, YFSETQ. V dropped 0 bases and J dropped 2 bases, with 10 bases sitting between them. This CDR3 is 15 amino acids long. The CDR3 nucleotides read TGCGCCAGCAGCTTGGAACCGGGGGACACAGATACGCAGTATTTT. This sequence encodes CASSLEPGDTDTQYF.